The text below deals with one T cell receptor (beta chain). Its antigen is unidentified. The deep-level immunoSEQ assay was used. Repertoires were generated with immunoSEQ multiplex PCR, while TCRdb's copy carries only in-frame clones and drops some. The sample yields around 1.9 million clones, roughly 91% seen once. CD45RO negativity and positive selection for CCR7 defined naive CD8 cells, a population that excluded terminally differentiated effector memory CD45RA+ cells. Healthy and HIV-negative, the adult donors had no recent acute infections or vaccinations. This sample was included in a study of shared clonotypes between healthy human individuals. Overall study findings and caveats: Relative to their counterparts shared across all four donors, non-shared clonotypes exhibited diminished generation probabilities. Shared clonotypes: 4.5% to 5% naive CD4, under 4% naive CD8, over 2% memory CD4, more than 0.3% memory CD8.

V was trimmed by 5 bases and J by 0 bases, leaving 11 bases between them. Germline CDR1 reads SGHVS; CDR2 reads FQNEAQ. The CDR3 extends over 14 amino acids. The chain joins TRBV7-8 to TRBJ2-7; D may be TRBD1 or TRBD2 (5 bases each). The specimen was naive CD8+ T cells from PBMCs. The clonotype was recovered from a man aged 18 to 29 in good health. Some clones in this sample may be carry-over from other donors' samples. The CDR3 spells CASSAEGSSYEQYF. CDR3 DNA sequence: TGTGCCAGCAGCGCCGAGGGGAGCTCCTACGAGCAGTACTTC.